This entry lists 12 T cell receptor beta chains sequenced from one sample in a study of somatic mutations in cytotoxic T cells in rheumatoid arthritis. Assay used: immunoSEQ multiplex PCR; TCRdb lists only in-frame clones, some missing. The repertoire holds around 13,000 clones, with approximately 80% as singletons. Source material: CD8+ T cells sorted from blood. The source of these receptors is an adult with rheumatoid arthritis.

The V call is TRBV7-2, the J call TRBJ2-7, with D possibly TRBD2 on 5 matching bases. The V and J ends lost 1 base and 4 bases respectively, with 20 bases between them. The germline CDR1 and CDR2 sequences are SGHTA and FQGNSA. The CDR3 loop spans 17 amino acids. The CDR3 region is CASSLGGLAQPNYEQYF. CDR3 bases: TGTGCCAGCAGCTTAGGTGGGCTAGCACAACCCAATTACGAGCAGTACTTC.

The V call is TRBV5-5, the J call TRBJ2-7, with 12 bases that match TRBD2. The CDR3 spans 17 residues. CDR1 and CDR2 from the germline V gene are SGHKS and YYEKEE (reference sequence). With V trimmed by 1 base and J by 7 bases, 12 bases remained unmatched. The CDR3: CASSLWASGGGPNEQYF. The CDR3 nucleotides are TGTGCCAGCAGCTTGTGGGCTAGCGGGGGGGGGCCCAATGAGCAGTACTTC.

The chain carries TRBV7-9 and TRBJ1-2; D possibly corresponds to TRBD1 (5 bases). The CDR3 contains 15 residues. Germline lookup yields CDR1 SEHNR and CDR2 FQNEAQ (reference sequence). Deletions cut 3 bases from V and 3 bases from J, with 14 bases between. CDR3 nucleotides: TGTGCCAGCAGCTTGGGCGGACACGACTACTATGGCTACACCTTC. It yields the protein CASSLGGHDYYGYTF. Looking up the rest from reference TRBV7-9 and TRBJ1-2 gives the full variable domain: DTGVSQNPRHKITKRGQNVTFRCDPISEHNRLYWYRQTLGQGPEFLTYFQNEAQLEKSRLLSDRFSAERPKGSFSTLEIQRTEQGDSAMYLCASSLGGHDYYGYTFGSGTRLTVV.

This chain uses TRBV27 with TRBJ2-7; a weak D match, TRBD2 (6 bases). V was clipped by 6 bases and J by 3 bases, with 15 bases between them. This CDR3 has 14 residues. The V gene's germline CDR1 is MNHEY and CDR2 SMNVEV (reference sequence). The CDR3 is CASSPGLDLYEQYF. As DNA, the CDR3 is TGTGCCAGCAGCCCGGGACTGGACCTCTACGAGCAGTACTTC.

The V and J genes are TRBV9 and TRBJ2-1, with 7 bases that match TRBD1. The CDR3 length is 16 residues. V lost 0 bases and J lost 5; bases outside the gene matches: 8. Germline V gives CDR1 SGDLS, CDR2 YYNGEE. CDR3 loop: CASSVGLPGQNNEQFF. The DNA for the CDR3 is TGTGCCAGCAGCGTAGGCCTTCCGGGACAGAACAATGAGCAGTTCTTC.

The chain couples TRBV4-1 to TRBJ2-6, with a possible D match to TRBD2 (5 bases). Deletions cut 0 bases from V and 0 bases from J, with 12 bases between. Germline lookup yields CDR1 MGHRA and CDR2 YSYEKL. The CDR3 has 18 amino acids. The chain's CDR3 is CASSQDDLGVSGANVLTF. The CDR3, as DNA: TGCGCCAGCAGCCAAGATGATCTGGGAGTCTCTGGGGCCAACGTCCTGACTTTC.

V gene TRBV13 combines with J gene TRBJ2-1, with 8 positions matching TRBD1. J lost 7 bases, V lost 5 bases, and 4 bases had no gene match. This CDR3 is built from 13 residues. The germline V gene has CDR1 PRHDT and CDR2 FYEKMQ (reference sequence). CDR3 in DNA: TGTGCCAGCAGCGCCCAGGGGGCGAATGAGCAGTTCTTC. This gives the protein CASSAQGANEQFF. The full variable domain, its missing parts supplied by reference TRBV13 and TRBJ2-1, is AAGVIQSPRHLIKEKRETATLKCYPIPRHDTVYWYQQGPGQDPQFLISFYEKMQSDKGSIPDRFSAQQFSDYHSELNMSSLELGDSALYFCASSAQGANEQFFGPGTRLTVL.

The V call is TRBV15, the J call TRBJ2-1; D uncertain. V dropped 0 bases and J dropped 0 bases, with 12 bases sitting between them. The CDR3 consists of 17 residues. The germline V gene has CDR1 LNHNV and CDR2 YYDKDF (reference sequence). The CDR3 region has the DNA TGTGCCACCAGCAGAGAAGGCTGGGCTAGCTCCTACAATGAGCAGTTCTTC. Amino acid sequence: CATSREGWASSYNEQFF.

This clone was seen just once. V and J are TRBV6-4 and TRBJ2-1; 10 bases are a match to TRBD1. The CDR3 extends over 17 amino acids. Losses at the gene ends were 3 bases for V and 2 bases for J; bases not matched to a gene: 7. Per germline, CDR1 MRHNA and CDR2 SNTAGT. CDR3 in amino acids: CASSEGGTGAPYNEQFF. The CDR3 nucleotides read TGTGCCAGCAGTGAAGGTGGGACAGGGGCCCCCTACAATGAGCAGTTCTTC.

The V call is TRBV5-1, the J call TRBJ2-7; D perhaps matches TRBD2 (5 bases). CDR1 SGHRS and CDR2 YFSETQ come from the germline V gene. This CDR3 has 14 residues. V was trimmed by 1 base and J by 4 bases, leaving 12 bases between them. The DNA for the CDR3 is TGCGCCAGCAGCTTGCGGGAAGAGTGGTACGAGCAGTACTTC. Encoded protein: CASSLREEWYEQYF.

The chain couples TRBV7-3 to TRBJ2-3; D is ambiguous. Trimming stripped 0 bases from V and 2 bases from J, with 3 bases between. The CDR3 runs to 13 residues. Per germline, CDR1 SGHTA and CDR2 FQGTGA. The CDR3 spells CASSLTHTDTQYF. As DNA, the CDR3 is TGTGCCAGCAGCTTAACTCACACAGATACGCAGTATTTT.

The gene calls are TRBV9 and TRBJ2-3; either TRBD1 or TRBD2 may supply D (5 bases each). Germline loops: CDR1 SGDLS, CDR2 YYNGEE. The CDR3 covers 16 residues. V dropped 2 bases and J dropped 0 bases, with 13 bases sitting between them. Here the CDR3 reads CASSVGYRDSTDTQYF. DNA for the CDR3: TGTGCCAGCAGCGTGGGATACCGGGACAGCACAGATACGCAGTATTTT.